The present entry profiles one TCR beta chain with its context. In its sample, this clone was seen once. Its binding antigen is unknown. The record has no base qualities; no much larger clone is one base away. Genomic DNA was extracted from sorted cells for sequencing of the TCRbeta CDR3 region. The immunoSEQ Assay was used to sequence the TCRbeta CDR3 regions. TCRdb mirrors the immuneACCESS table, restricted to in-frame sequences. Some clones are absent from its copies; in checked studies, under half trace to an unresolved V gene, and the reason for the others is unknown. This sample is represented by roughly 76,000 clones; around 90% of them were singletons. The top ten constitute 2.5% to 3% of the sample. Patients with autoimmune disease history or receiving systemic immunosuppression were excluded from the trial. Peripheral blood for TCR sequencing was collected from all dose cohorts at baseline, on cycle 4 day 1, and on cycle 7 day 1. The samples were drawn from a first-in-human, open-label, multicenter phase I dose-escalation trial of ivuxolimab. Adults with locally advanced or metastatic head and neck squamous cell, hepatocellular, melanoma or renal cell carcinoma were enrolled in the trial. Before TCR sequencing, CD4+ T cells and CD8+ T cells were sorted from peripheral blood as separate populations.

The data stem from a study of OX40 agonist ivuxolimab in advanced cancers. Broadly, across the study: Ivuxolimab, which targeted the costimulatory receptor OX40 (CD134), was an agonistic, fully human IgG2 monoclonal antibody. Intravenous ivuxolimab was administered to patients every 2 weeks at six dose levels: 0.01, 0.1, 0.3, 1.5, 3 and 10 mg/kg. Of the roughly 51 patients in dose escalation, about 20 had hepatocellular carcinoma, some 15 had melanoma, 9 had renal cell carcinoma and 9 had head and neck cancer. In the dose-escalation cohort, 70% to 85% of patients were male, and the mean age was about 55 years, with a range of roughly 23 to 85. Prior anti-PD-1, anti-PD-L1 or anti-CTLA-4 therapy was permitted, and checkpoint inhibitors had been received by 30% to 40% of dose-escalation patients. Three dose-escalation patients achieved partial responses, one with hepatocellular carcinoma and two with cutaneous melanoma. Peripheral TCRbeta sequencing was intended to test whether TCR sequence diversity was altered and clonal T-cell expansion was caused by ivuxolimab. The monotherapy dose-escalation portion (N ≈ 50 patients) of the phase I ivuxolimab trial is reported in the paper. Findings and caveats that apply to the study as a whole: Low levels of normalized T-cell clonal expansion were also seen in some patients who did not respond. Which antigens the clonally expanded peripheral T cells were specific for was not determined. At doses from 0.1 to 3.0 mg/kg, clonal expansion was seen in both CD4+ and CD8+ blood T cells between baseline and week 6. In the 0.1-3.0 mg/kg groups, partial responders were among the patients with the lowest normalized peripheral clonal expansion, particularly in CD8+ T cells. After ivuxolimab, expanded clones were on average more numerous among CD8+ T cells than among CD4+ T cells.

The germline V and J ends show losses of 3 bases and 0 bases respectively, and no gene match explains 5 bases of the junction. CDR1 and CDR2, looked up from the germline V gene, are SGHTA and FQGNSA. The CDR3 contains 17 residues, cysteine and phenylalanine counted. The retained sequence is limited to the CDR3, 51 bases, with the frame set at the first base. The starting material was CD4+ or CD8+ T cells sorted from blood, obtained in a trial of the OX40 agonist ivuxolimab. The source of this sequence is an adult with an advanced solid tumor such as melanoma, head and neck, liver or kidney cancer. The rearranged segments are TRBV7-2 and TRBJ2-6; 7 of the junction bases match TRBD2. For the CDR3, the sequence is CASSLGGGRSGANVLTF. The DNA sequence is TGTGCCAGCAGCTTGGGGGGAGGGCGCTCTGGGGCCAACGTCCTGACTTTC.